This T cell receptor (beta chain) is drawn from a study of T cell responses to AZD1222 COVID-19 vaccine (dated by TCRdb to the early 2020s). For the study in its entirety: A total of just over 230 trial participants underwent TCR sequencing, of whom around 200 received two doses of AZD1222 and about 25 received two doses of the MenACWY control vaccine. Trial participants were enrolled by age into 18-55, 56-69 and 70-plus year subgroups, with roughly 160, 29 and 62 TCR-sequenced participants respectively. The full study reports these points: Most participants were white British and females outnumbered males, and the authors suggested that clonal diversity may have been underestimated. Conclusions about previously exposed vaccinees are limited because only five to seven AZD1222 recipients were SARS-CoV-2 seropositive at baseline. In the small 56-69-year group, the increase in depth fell short of significance, most likely because of low power. The whole spike protein was spanned by vaccine-associated CD4 TCRs, and dominant responses were seen in regions 160-218 and 743-854. Reportedly, almost half of the unique spike-specific TCRs recognized epitopes lying outside the regions that are mutated in the B.1.351 and B.1.1.7 variants. Because no samples from the day 14 peak response were available, repertoires could be characterized only after the peak T cell response. After two AZD1222 doses, both the breadth and the depth of spike-specific TCRs were significantly higher than at day 0 and than in MenACWY recipients.

Remarks on this clone: No antigen is known for it. Within one base of it there is no much larger clone, and no base qualities were kept.

Spanning cysteine to phenylalanine, the CDR3 consists of 14 amino acids. The retained sequence is limited to the CDR3, 42 bases, with the frame set at the first base. Looking up the germline V gene (reference sequence) yields CDR1 SEHNR and CDR2 FQNEAQ. V loses 1 base of germline sequence and J loses 5 bases, and the interval between the two ends is 6 bases. The CDR3 regions of human TCRbeta chains were subjected to immunosequencing. In the authors' own workflow: Repertoire TCRs were checked for matches against a reference library of SARS-CoV-2-specific TCRs that had been generated using the MIRA antigen-specificity platform. Breadth was defined as the fraction of unique TCRs that were SARS-CoV-2-associated, and depth was defined as the fraction of total T cells that were SARS-CoV-2-associated. Each spike-specific TCR was assigned to its reactive spike region and to a CD4 or CD8 class using the MIRA data. Log10-transformed breadth and depth values were compared by one-way ANOVA with Sidak's multiple comparisons tests. TCRdb took this table from immuneACCESS and kept in-frame rearrangements with V and J called. Such tables lack part of the clones; where checked against another copy, unresolved V genes explain under half of the gap, and the rest is unexplained. For V, J and clone size, that table is used; D and trimming come from the DNA. The sample table holds roughly 160,000 clones, of which 92% were seen once. The ten largest make up approximately 1.2% of the sample.

According to the study, the label for this sample's time point signals: about 28 days (+/-7) after the second vaccine dose. AZD1222 recipients with second doses at about 4 weeks or about 12 weeks were pooled, because spike-specific TCR depth and breadth did not differ between schedules. Samples from vaccinated people were obtained from the UK trials COV001 and COV002, which included a single-blind randomized controlled phase 2/3 trial of AZD1222 (ChAdOx1 nCoV-19) in healthy adults. For TCRbeta chain sequencing, PBMC samples from trial participants were taken at day 0 and at day 28 after the second dose.

The source was peripheral blood, collected 28 days after the second AZD1222 dose. The rearranged segments are TRBV7-9 and TRBJ1-6, with no D gene named confidently. This receptor was taken from an adult who received the AZD1222 COVID-19 vaccine. The sequenced DNA: TGTGCCAGCAGCTTAGAAGGCAATAATTCACCCCTCCACTTT. Translation gives CASSLEGNNSPLHF.